Sequencing of this T cell receptor beta chain was carried out in a study of cytotoxic CD8 clonotypes in ibrutinib-treated CLL. The study's findings and limits: Timing of sampling differed between sustained-remission and progressing patients.

This clone showed up just a few times. Its target is unknown. A 1 in 200,000 to 1 in 1 million T cell depth was the sequencing target. Some clones are missing from TCRdb's copy, which holds only in-frame ones; the method was immunoSEQ multiplex PCR. In the table there are some 35,000 clones, roughly three quarters of which are singletons. The J segment lost 2 bases and the V segment lost 1 base, leaving 5 bases of the junction unmatched. There are 17 residues in the CDR3. Germline V gives CDR1 LGHNA, CDR2 YNFKEQ. The receptor's source is a human donor with chronic lymphocytic leukemia. V and J are TRBV4-2 and TRBJ2-7, with TRBD2 matching over 13 bases. The sequenced sample was PBMCs, obtained before ibrutinib treatment. The CDR3 sequence is CASSQGLAGGLTYEQYF. CDR3 coding DNA: TGTGCCAGCAGCCAAGGACTAGCGGGGGGCCTAACCTACGAGCAGTACTTC.